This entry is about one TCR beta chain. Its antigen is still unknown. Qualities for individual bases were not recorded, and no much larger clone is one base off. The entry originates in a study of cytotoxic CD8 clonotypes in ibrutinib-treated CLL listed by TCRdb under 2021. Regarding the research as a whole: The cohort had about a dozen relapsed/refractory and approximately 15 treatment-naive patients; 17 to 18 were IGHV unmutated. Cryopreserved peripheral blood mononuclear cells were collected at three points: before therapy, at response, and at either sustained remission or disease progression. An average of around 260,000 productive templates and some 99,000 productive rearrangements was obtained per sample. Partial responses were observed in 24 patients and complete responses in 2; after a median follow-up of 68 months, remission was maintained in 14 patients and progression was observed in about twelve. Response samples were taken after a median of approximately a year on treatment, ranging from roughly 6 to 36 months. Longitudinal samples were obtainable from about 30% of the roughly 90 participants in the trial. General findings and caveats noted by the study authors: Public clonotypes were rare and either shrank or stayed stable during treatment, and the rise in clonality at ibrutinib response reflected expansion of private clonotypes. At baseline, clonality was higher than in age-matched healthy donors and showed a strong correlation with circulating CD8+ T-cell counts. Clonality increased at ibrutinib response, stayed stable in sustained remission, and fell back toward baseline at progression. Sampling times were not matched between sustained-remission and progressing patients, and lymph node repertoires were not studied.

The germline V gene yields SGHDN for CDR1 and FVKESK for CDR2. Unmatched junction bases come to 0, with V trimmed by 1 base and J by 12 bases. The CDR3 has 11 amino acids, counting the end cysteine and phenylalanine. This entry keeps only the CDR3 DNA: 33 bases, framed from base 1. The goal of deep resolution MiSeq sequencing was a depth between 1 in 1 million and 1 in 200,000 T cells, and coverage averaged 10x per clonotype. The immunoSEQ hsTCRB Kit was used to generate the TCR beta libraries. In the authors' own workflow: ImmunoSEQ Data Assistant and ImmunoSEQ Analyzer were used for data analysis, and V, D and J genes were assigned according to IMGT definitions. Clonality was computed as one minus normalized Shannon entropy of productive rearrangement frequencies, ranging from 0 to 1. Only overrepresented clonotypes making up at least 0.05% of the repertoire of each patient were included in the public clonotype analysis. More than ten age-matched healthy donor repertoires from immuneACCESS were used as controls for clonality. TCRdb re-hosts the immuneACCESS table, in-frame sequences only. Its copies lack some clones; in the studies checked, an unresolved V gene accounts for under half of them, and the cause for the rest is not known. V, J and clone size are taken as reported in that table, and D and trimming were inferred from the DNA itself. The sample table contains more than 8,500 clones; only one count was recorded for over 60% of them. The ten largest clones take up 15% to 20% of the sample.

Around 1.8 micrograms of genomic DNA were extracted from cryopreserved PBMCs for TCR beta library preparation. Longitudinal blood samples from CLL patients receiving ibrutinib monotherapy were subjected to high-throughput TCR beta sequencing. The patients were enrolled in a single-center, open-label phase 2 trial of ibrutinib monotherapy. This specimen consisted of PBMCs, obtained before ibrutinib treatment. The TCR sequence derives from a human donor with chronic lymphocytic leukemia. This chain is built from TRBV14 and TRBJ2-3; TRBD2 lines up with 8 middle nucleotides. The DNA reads TGTGCCAGCAGCCAAGGGACTAGCCAGTATTTT. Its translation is CASSQGTSQYF.